The 12 T cell receptor beta chains listed next were all sequenced from one sample in a study of CD8+ T cells in alopecia areata. Extraction of RNA preceded its reverse transcription into cDNA, which served as the sequencing template. The repertoire was sequenced with immunoSEQ multiplex PCR; TCRdb's copy has only in-frame clones and lacks some. The data hold about 190,000 clones, with 60% observed a single time. Regarding treatment: oral pan-JAK inhibitor, 5-10 mg twice daily. The material sequenced was CD4+ T cells sorted from blood, taken at week 24, from a patient treated with tofacitinib. Receptor source: a human donor with alopecia areata.

On this clone: The sample has other DNA sequences that encode this CDR3 too. The V call is TRBV29-1, the J call TRBJ1-2; D not certain. Trimming took 4 bases from V and 2 from J, leaving 11 bases between them. Germline V gene sequence: CDR1 SQVTM, CDR2 ANQGSEA. CDR3 length: 13 residues. The CDR3, as DNA: TGCAGCGTTGGAGGCAGGTCGAACTATGGCTACACCTTC. It translates to CSVGGRSNYGYTF.

CDR3 nucleotide sequence: TGTGCCAGCAGCCCGGGACTATTCGGGGGATCACCCCTCCACTTT. Amino acids: CASSPGLFGGSPLHF. The genes are TRBV7-2 and TRBJ1-6; TRBD1 is a possible D gene (5 bases). In germline, CDR1 is SGHTA, CDR2 FQGNSA. The CDR3 consists of 15 residues. Trimming stripped 5 bases from V and 10 bases from J, with 18 bases between.

Only one count was recorded for this clone. The chain joins TRBV4-3 to TRBJ2-5, with TRBD2 matching over 12 bases. V trimming: 5 bases; J trimming: 4 bases; junction bases outside the gene matches: 5. Germline CDR1 and CDR2: LGHNA and YSLEER. The CDR3 is 15 amino acids. The CDR3 bases are TGCGCCAGCAGCGCTAGCGGGGGGGCCCTAGAGACCCAGTACTTC. It encodes CASSASGGALETQYF.

Here the CDR3 reads CAISESVTVQETQYF. DNA of the CDR3: TGTGCCATCAGTGAGTCGGTGACCGTCCAAGAGACCCAGTACTTC. J is TRBJ2-5 and V is TRBV10-3; D call uncertain. From germline, CDR1 is ENHRY and CDR2 SYGVKD. The CDR3 has 15 amino acids. V lost 0 bases and J lost 1, with 9 bases in between.

The rearrangement links TRBV6-5 to TRBJ2-2; the D gene is possibly TRBD1 (6 bases). Germline CDR1 and CDR2: MNHEY and SVGAGI. This CDR3 region has 13 residues. With 5 bases removed from V and 8 bases from J, the gap between germline ends came to 12 bases. For the CDR3, the DNA is TGTGCCAGCAGTCAACAGGGACGGGGGGAGCTGTTTTTT. Its protein is CASSQQGRGELFF.

This clone has a single count. V usage is TRBV5-4 and J usage is TRBJ2-7; 7 nucleotides agree with TRBD1. The V segment lost 4 bases and the J segment 5 bases; nucleotides outside the gene matches: 6. CDR1 is SGHNT and CDR2 is YYREEE in the germline V gene (reference sequence). The CDR3 covers 13 residues. DNA for the CDR3: TGTGCCAGCAGCCCCAAGACAGGGAACGAGCAGTACTTC. This encodes CASSPKTGNEQYF.

The chain joins TRBV5-4 to TRBJ2-5; tentative D call: TRBD1 (6 bases). CDR3 size: 13 residues. Germline values: CDR1 SGHNT, CDR2 YYREEE (reference sequence). Trimming stripped 3 bases from V and 2 bases from J, with 8 bases between. CDR3 loop: CASSWDTQETQYF. Here the CDR3 DNA reads TGTGCCAGCAGCTGGGACACTCAAGAGACCCAGTACTTC.

Turning to this clone: Other DNA sequences of this sample code for an identical CDR3. V and J are TRBV7-2 and TRBJ2-7; 10 nucleotides match TRBD1. The CDR3 is 13 residues long. The ends lost 1 base at V and 6 bases at J; junction bases unmatched: 0. Germline V gives CDR1 SGHTA, CDR2 FQGNSA. CDR3 in DNA: TGTGCCAGCAGCTTAGGGACAGGGGGCGAGCAGTACTTC. Translating it yields CASSLGTGGEQYF.

The sample holds a few counts of this clone. The chain has TRBV7-2 and TRBJ2-7; no reliable D call. The CDR3 is 14 amino acids. The germline CDR1 and CDR2 sequences are SGHTA and FQGNSA. V shed 5 bases and J shed 5 bases, with 16 bases lying between them. The CDR3 loop reads CASSPLTRAHEQYF. The DNA of the CDR3 is TGTGCCAGCAGCCCGTTGACACGAGCTCACGAGCAGTACTTC.

V usage is TRBV25-1 and J usage is TRBJ1-2; tentatively, D is TRBD1 (5 bases). Between the trimmed V and J ends, which lost 4 bases and 7 bases, there was a span of 10 bases. This CDR3 contains 12 residues. CDR1 and CDR2 (germline): MGHDK, SYGVNS. In nucleotides, the CDR3 is TGTGCCAGCAGTGGCCAGGGAGGTGGCTACACCTTC. Translating gives CASSGQGGGYTF.

The chain recombines TRBV29-1 with TRBJ1-1, with D possibly TRBD1 on 5 matching bases. Trimming removed 0 bases from V and 4 bases from J, with 9 bases in between. CDR1 and CDR2 from the germline V gene are SQVTM and ANQGSEA. This CDR3 comprises 13 residues. This CDR3 is CSVEDLGGTEAFF. The CDR3 DNA is TGCAGCGTTGAAGATTTGGGGGGCACTGAAGCTTTCTTT.

This clone was recorded a few times. For the CDR3, the DNA is TGCAGCGTCCTCCAAGGGACAGGCCAAGAGACCCAGTACTTC. Protein: CSVLQGTGQETQYF. The V and J genes are TRBV29-1 and TRBJ2-5; 8 bases line up with TRBD1. Germline-derived CDR1 and CDR2 are SQVTM and ANQGSEA. V shed 6 bases, J shed 1 base, and the junction held 7 bases outside the gene matches. This CDR3 is 14 amino acids long.